Following are 32 T cell receptor beta chains from one sample sequenced in a study of shared clonotypes between healthy human individuals (dated by TCRdb to about 2020). Preparation of the library involved the immunoSEQ multiplex PCR assay. TCRdb mirrors the immuneACCESS table, restricted to in-frame sequences. Some clones are absent from its copies; in checked studies, under half trace to an unresolved V gene, and the reason for the others is unknown. The sample table holds around 1.1 million clones, of which 70% to 80% were seen once. The top ten constitute around 0.6% of the sample. The sequencing sample was made of memory CD4+ T cells from PBMCs. The intended sense of this specimen's cell subset or site label: CD45RA-negative fraction. The receptors come from a man aged 18 to 30 in good health. Some clones in this sample may be carry-over from other donors' samples.

As regards this clone: This likely traces to a read error, being one base from a far larger clone. This sequence joins TRBV28 and TRBJ2-3; D is unclear. CDR1 and CDR2 (germline): MDHEN, SYDVKM. Trimming removed 6 bases at V and 3 bases at J, with 16 bases between. The CDR3 extends over 15 amino acids. As DNA, the CDR3 is TGTGCCAGCAGCTGGCCGGCGGCGGCAACAGATACGCAGTATTTT. Translating gives CASSWPAAATDTQYF.

This sequence joins TRBV28 and TRBJ1-1; 7 bases are shared with TRBD1. The CDR3 is made up of 14 amino acids. J lost 5 bases, V lost 8 bases, and 11 bases had no gene match. Germline V gives CDR1 MDHEN, CDR2 SYDVKM. The CDR3 region is CASGSRGERTEAFF. The CDR3 DNA sequence: TGTGCCAGCGGATCCAGGGGGGAGAGGACTGAAGCTTTCTTT.

A remark on this clone: The sample has other DNA sequences that encode this CDR3 too. The chain uses TRBV29-1 and TRBJ2-1; D is uncertain. Trimming left V 2 bases short and J 0 bases short, with 8 bases between. Germline V gene data show CDR1 as SQVTM and CDR2 as ANQGSEA. The CDR3 has 14 residues. CDR3 loop: CSVEKGSSYNEQFF. DNA for the CDR3: TGCAGCGTTGAAAAGGGCAGCTCCTACAATGAGCAGTTCTTC.

The chain employs TRBV28 and TRBJ1-1, with 7 bases lining up with TRBD1. The CDR3 is 14 residues long. V lost 4 bases, J lost 5 bases, and 7 bases stayed unmatched. Per the germline V gene, CDR1 is MDHEN and CDR2 is SYDVKM. The CDR3 region has the DNA TGTGCCAGCAGTTCCAGGGGGGTAGGGACTGAAGCTTTCTTT. This encodes CASSSRGVGTEAFF.

The chain joins TRBV25-1 to TRBJ1-4; D is undetermined. Per germline, CDR1 MGHDK and CDR2 SYGVNS. The CDR3 is 15 residues long. The V and J ends lost 1 base and 5 bases respectively, with 11 bases between them. CDR3: CASSESGLGNEKLFF. The CDR3 DNA is TGTGCCAGCAGTGAATCGGGGTTGGGGAATGAAAAACTGTTTTTT.

This chain connects TRBV4-3 to TRBJ2-1, with 9 bases matching TRBD2. This CDR3 contains 15 residues. Germline loops: CDR1 LGHNA, CDR2 YSLEER. V lost 0 bases to trimming and J lost 8 bases; unmatched junction nucleotides: 5. CDR3 bases: TGCGCCAGCAGCCAAGAGCTAGCGGGGCCTTATGAGCAGTTCTTC. This gives the protein CASSQELAGPYEQFF.

The sample holds a few counts of this clone. The chain uses TRBV30 and TRBJ1-2, with D uncertain. V was trimmed by 0 bases and J by 3 bases, leaving 17 bases between them. This CDR3 spans 16 amino acids. The germline V gene encodes CDR1 GTSNPN and CDR2 SVGIG (reference sequence). The CDR3 loop is CAWSVSPDLFDYGYTF. CDR3 coding DNA: TGTGCCTGGAGTGTATCACCGGACTTGTTTGACTATGGCTACACCTTC.

The chain employs TRBV5-1 and TRBJ1-5; TRBD1 matches at 7 bases. This CDR3 has 14 residues. The V segment lost 5 bases and the J segment 3 bases; nucleotides outside the gene matches: 5. From germline, CDR1 is SGHRS and CDR2 YFSETQ. The CDR3 reads CASSSGTDNQPQHF. The CDR3 DNA reads TGCGCCAGCAGTTCCGGGACAGACAATCAGCCCCAGCATTTT.

The gene calls are TRBV9 and TRBJ2-6; D uncertain. This CDR3 has 16 residues. Trimming removed 0 bases at V and 0 bases at J, with 7 bases between. Per the germline V gene, CDR1 is SGDLS and CDR2 is YYNGEE. CDR3: CASSVGVFSGANVLTF. CDR3 nucleotides: TGTGCCAGCAGCGTAGGGGTATTCTCTGGGGCCAACGTCCTGACTTTC. Full variable domain (outside the CDR3, taken from reference TRBV9 and TRBJ2-6): DSGVTQTPKHLITATGQRVTLRCSPRSGDLSVYWYQQSLDQGLQFLIQYYNGEERAKGNILERFSAQQFPDLHSELNLSSLELGDSALYFCASSVGVFSGANVLTFGAGSRLTVL.

V and J are TRBV7-9 and TRBJ1-1; D possibly corresponds to TRBD1 (5 bases). V was shortened by 4 bases and J by 0 bases, with 9 bases between the two germline ends. Germline values: CDR1 SEHNR, CDR2 FQNEAQ (reference sequence). The CDR3 covers 14 residues. As DNA, the CDR3 is TGTGCCAGCAGCTCCCGACAGATGAACACTGAAGCTTTCTTT. This translates into CASSSRQMNTEAFF.

V and J are TRBV5-4 and TRBJ2-6; unclear D gene. The germline CDR1 and CDR2 sequences are SGHNT and YYREEE (reference sequence). V was clipped by 1 base and J by 2 bases, with 7 bases between them. The CDR3 runs to 15 residues. Here the CDR3 DNA reads TGTGCCAGCAGCTTGCGTGTTCCTGGGGCCAACGTCCTGACTTTC. This sequence encodes CASSLRVPGANVLTF.

This chain uses TRBV5-1 with TRBJ2-2; D is perhaps TRBD1 or TRBD2 (6 bases each). The CDR3 has 15 amino acids. The germline CDR1 and CDR2 sequences are SGHRS and YFSETQ. The V and J ends lost 1 base and 4 bases respectively, with 11 bases between them. The CDR3 bases are TGCGCCAGCAGCTTGCGAGGGGGGCGCACCGGGGAGCTGTTTTTT. This encodes CASSLRGGRTGELFF.

The rearrangement links TRBV25-1 to TRBJ2-2; tentatively, D is TRBD1 (5 bases). The CDR3 has 15 residues. Germline assignment: CDR1 MGHDK and CDR2 SYGVNS. V lost 3 bases to trimming and J lost 3 bases, with 11 bases between them. The CDR3 sequence: CASSEIGVHTGELFF. CDR3 in DNA: TGTGCCAGCAGTGAGATAGGGGTTCACACCGGGGAGCTGTTTTTT.

The gene calls are TRBV6-6 and TRBJ2-7; TRBD1 matches at 7 bases. This CDR3 contains 15 residues. Germline-derived CDR1 and CDR2 are MNHNY and SVGAGI (reference sequence). J lost 0 bases, V lost 6 bases, and 8 bases had no gene match. Here the CDR3 reads CASRVRDSRSYEQYF. Written as DNA, the CDR3 is TGTGCCAGCAGGGTAAGGGACAGCCGCTCCTACGAGCAGTACTTC.

The chain carries TRBV28 and TRBJ2-3; D may be TRBD2 (5 bases). Trimming removed 8 bases from V and 5 bases from J, with 17 bases in between. Per the germline V gene, CDR1 is MDHEN and CDR2 is SYDVKM. The CDR3 consists of 14 residues. Written as DNA, the CDR3 is TGTGCCAGCTCGCGGGCCCCCAATCGAGATACGCAGTATTTT. Translating gives CASSRAPNRDTQYF.

Details on this clone: The junction does not match germline at one end; this may be a read error. The rearrangement joins TRBV15 to TRBJ1-3; D ambiguous. Germline V gene lookup returns CDR1 LNHNV and CDR2 YYDKDF (reference sequence). CDR3 length: 13 amino acids. CDR3 sequence (DNA): TGTGCCACCTCGATGGACTCTGGAAACACCATGTATTTT. It specifies CATSMDSGNTMYF.

Turning to this clone: This likely traces to a read error, being one base from a far larger clone. Other DNA sequences in this specimen translate into the identical CDR3. J is TRBJ2-7 and V is TRBV7-2; D not certain. V was cut by 5 bases and J by 5 bases, with 7 bases left in between. Per germline, CDR1 SGHTA and CDR2 FQGNSA. The CDR3 runs to 11 residues. In DNA form, the CDR3 reads TGTGCCAGCAGCCTAGGTGACGAGCAGTACTTC. This translates into CASSLGDEQYF.

This rearrangement joins TRBV2 to TRBJ1-2; no reliable D call. Germline CDR1 reads SNHLY; CDR2 reads FYNNEI. CDR3 length equals 15 residues. Trimming removed 7 bases from V and 7 bases from J, with 22 bases in between. Here the CDR3 reads CASNPVPRQVSGYTF. For the CDR3, the DNA is TGTGCCAGCAATCCCGTGCCACGGCAGGTTAGTGGCTACACCTTC.

The V and J genes are TRBV29-1 and TRBJ2-5; D gene ambiguous. The CDR3 spans 14 residues. Trimming took off 6 bases at V and 4 bases at J, with 18 bases between the two ends. Germline V CDR1 and CDR2: SQVTM, ANQGSEA. This CDR3 is CSVPNMAGGETQYF. CDR3 nucleotide sequence: TGCAGCGTCCCAAATATGGCCGGTGGAGAGACCCAGTACTTC.

The chain is built from TRBV18 and TRBJ2-7; 9 bases map to TRBD1. The V and J ends lost 1 base and 5 bases, in that order; junction bases with no gene match: 6. The CDR3 is made up of 15 amino acids. Germline loops: CDR1 KGHSH, CDR2 LQKENI. The CDR3 is CASSPLTGGTDEQYF. The CDR3 coding sequence is TGTGCCAGCTCACCACTGACAGGGGGAACGGACGAGCAGTACTTC.

This sequence joins TRBV2 and TRBJ2-5; D gene ambiguous. The germline CDR1 and CDR2 sequences are SNHLY and FYNNEI. The CDR3 has 12 residues. V was trimmed by 3 bases and J by 5 bases, leaving 7 bases between them. CDR3 amino acids: CASSDRTETQYF. CDR3 DNA: TGTGCCAGCAGTGATCGGACGGAGACCCAGTACTTC.

This clone came up once. The chain links TRBV5-4 to TRBJ2-3, with 8 positions matching TRBD2. J gave up 5 bases and V 1 base, and 3 bases lay outside the gene matches. CDR3 length equals 14 residues. CDR1 SGHNT and CDR2 YYREEE come from the germline V gene (reference sequence). CDR3 nucleotide sequence: TGTGCCAGCAGCTTGCGGCTAGCGGGAGATACGCAGTATTTT. Protein: CASSLRLAGDTQYF.

The chain joins TRBV10-3 to TRBJ1-1; D ambiguous. Trimming shortened V by 2 bases and J by 7 bases, and 5 bases separated the two germline ends. Germline assignment: CDR1 ENHRY and CDR2 SYGVKD. This CDR3 contains 11 residues. For the CDR3, the DNA is TGTGCCATCAGTGAGGCAGGTGAAGCTTTCTTT. Protein product: CAISEAGEAFF.

The rearrangement joins TRBV5-4 to TRBJ2-3; D is ambiguous. The CDR3 length is 14 residues. Germline lookup yields CDR1 SGHNT and CDR2 YYREEE (reference sequence). V lost 4 bases, J lost 2 bases, and 11 bases lay in between. In DNA, the CDR3 is TGTGCCAGCAGCCTGAAGAGTTCCACAGATACGCAGTATTTT. This translates into CASSLKSSTDTQYF.

This clone was seen a handful of times. The gene calls are TRBV28 and TRBJ1-1; no reliable D call. V was clipped by 3 bases and J by 6 bases, with 11 bases between them. CDR3 length: 13 residues. The germline V gene has CDR1 MDHEN and CDR2 SYDVKM. The CDR3 DNA reads as TGTGCCAGCAGTTTTTCTGGGAGGGCTGAAGCTTTCTTT. Its protein product is CASSFSGRAEAFF.

The J gene is TRBJ1-5, the V gene TRBV2, with no clear D. This CDR3 has 15 amino acids. V lost 8 bases and J lost 3, with 17 bases in between. In germline, CDR1 is SNHLY, CDR2 FYNNEI. CDR3 in amino acids: CASGLFLQPNQPQHF. The CDR3 bases are TGTGCCAGCGGCCTTTTTCTCCAACCCAATCAGCCCCAGCATTTT.

Turning to this clone: A read error may explain this, as a much larger clone is one base away. The chain employs TRBV4-2 and TRBJ2-5, with 8 bases that match TRBD2. V lost 3 bases, J lost 4 bases, and 10 bases stayed unmatched. CDR1 and CDR2 from the germline V gene are LGHNA and YNFKEQ. This CDR3 contains 16 residues. DNA for the CDR3: TGTGCCAGCAGCCACCGGGGGGGCGGGAAGGGAGAGACCCAGTACTTC. Translating gives CASSHRGGGKGETQYF.

This chain uses TRBV28 with TRBJ2-7; no firm D call. The length of the CDR3 is 11 residues. V was pared by 7 bases and J by 0 bases, with 4 bases between. CDR1 is MDHEN and CDR2 is SYDVKM in the germline V gene. The CDR3 DNA sequence: TGTGCCAGCACGGACTCCTACGAGCAGTACTTC. This codes for CASTDSYEQYF.

The genes are TRBV11-2 and TRBJ2-1; the D is unclear. The length of the CDR3 is 14 residues. The V end lost 5 bases, the J end lost 0 bases, and 8 bases lay between the germline ends. Germline V gene sequence: CDR1 SGHAT, CDR2 FQNNGV. Here the CDR3 reads CASSNRVSYNEQFF. The CDR3, as DNA: TGTGCCAGCAGCAACCGGGTCTCCTACAATGAGCAGTTCTTC.

A remark on this clone: The identical CDR3 is also encoded by other nucleotide sequences in the sample. The chain is built from TRBV7-9 and TRBJ2-7; TRBD1 is a possible D gene (6 bases). The CDR3 covers 14 residues. V dropped 3 bases and J dropped 0 bases, with 9 bases sitting between them. Per the germline V gene, CDR1 is SEHNR and CDR2 is FQNEAQ (reference sequence). The CDR3 protein is CASSFDRSSYEQYF. The CDR3 nucleotides read TGTGCCAGCAGCTTCGACAGGAGCTCCTACGAGCAGTACTTC.

The V and J genes are TRBV15 and TRBJ1-5, with D unclear. The V end was cut by 0 bases, the J end by 2 bases, with 2 bases between. CDR1 and CDR2 (germline): LNHNV, YYDKDF (reference sequence). The CDR3 consists of 13 residues. The CDR3 spells CATSREGNQPQHF. DNA for the CDR3: TGTGCCACCAGCAGAGAGGGCAATCAGCCCCAGCATTTT.

The chain uses TRBV7-8 and TRBJ1-5, with TRBD1 as a possible D gene (5 bases). Germline V gene sequence: CDR1 SGHVS, CDR2 FQNEAQ. Trimming cost V 3 bases and J 1 base, with 7 bases left between them. The CDR3 runs to 14 residues. The CDR3 sequence: CASSFAGSNQPQHF. The CDR3 coding sequence is TGTGCCAGCAGCTTTGCAGGGAGCAATCAGCCCCAGCATTTT.